Listed below are T cell receptor beta chains from one sample, sequenced in a study of blood T cell repertoires in COVID-19. Produced via immunoSEQ multiplex PCR; TCRdb's table is partial and in-frame only. Of 260,000 or so clones listed, roughly 90% were seen once; the top ten hold 0.7%. Sequencing used peripheral blood. Source of these receptors: a human donor in a cohort sampled during active COVID-19. The CDR3 runs from the conserved cysteine through the conserved F or W. D genes are given only for firm matches. Clone size is given for some rows only: seen once, a few or many times, or a class if the clone is expanded.

d_call	v_call	cdr3_length	j_call	clone_size	cdr3_nt	cdr3_aa
NA	TRBV10-3	15	TRBJ1-3	NA	TGTGCCATCAGTGAGTCGTACAGCTCTGGAAACACCATATATTTT	CAISESYSSGNTIYF
NA	TRBV12-3/TRBV12-4	12	TRBJ2-7	NA	TGTGCCAGCAGTCCCAGGTACTACGAGCAGTACTTC	CASSPRYYEQYF
NA	TRBV27	15	TRBJ2-7	NA	TGTGCCAGCAGCCCGCTTGGGAGGAGCTCCTACGAGCAGTACTTC	CASSPLGRSSYEQYF
TRBD2	TRBV9	17	TRBJ2-7	NA	TGTGCCAGCAGGGTGGGGGGGACCTACCAGAGCTCCTACGAGCAGTACTTC	CASRVGGTYQSSYEQYF
NA	TRBV6-5	13	TRBJ2-7	NA	TGTGCCAGCAGTTACGGCAGGGGGGACGAGCAGTACTTC	CASSYGRGDEQYF
NA	TRBV7-3	15	TRBJ1-5	NA	TGTGCCAGCAGCTTAGGTTCAGGGGGCAATCAGCCCCAGCATTTT	CASSLGSGGNQPQHF
NA	TRBV19	14	TRBJ2-7	NA	TGTGCCAGTAGTATAGGGTATCTAGCGAACGAGCAGTACTTC	CASSIGYLANEQYF
TRBD2	TRBV16	17	TRBJ2-2	NA	TGTGCCAGCAGCCCCTACGGGGGGGCGACGAACACCGGGGAGCTGTTTTTT	CASSPYGGATNTGELFF
TRBD1	TRBV12-3/TRBV12-4	13	TRBJ2-5	NA	TGTGCCAGCAGTAGGGACAGGCAAGAGACCCAGTACTTC	CASSRDRQETQYF
NA	TRBV5-8	17	TRBJ1-5	once	TGTGCCAGCAGCTTGGCGCTACAGGTATCAATCAGTAAGCCCCAGCATTTT	CASSLALQVSISKPQHF
NA	TRBV27	15	TRBJ1-1	NA	TGTGCCAGCAGTCCTACGACCCTACGGGGCACTGAAGCTTTCTTT	CASSPTTLRGTEAFF
NA	TRBV15	17	TRBJ2-5	NA	TGTGCCACCAGCAGAGCTGGCCGTTCTGCGGTGCAAGAGACCCAGTACTTC	CATSRAGRSAVQETQYF
TRBD1	TRBV10-3	13	TRBJ1-2	NA	TGTGCCATCAGTAAGACAGGGGAGGAAGGCTACACCTTC	CAISKTGEEGYTF
NA	TRBV10-3	16	TRBJ1-1	NA	TGTGCCATCAGTGAGTCGATGGGAGAACAGCATACTGAAGCTTTCTTT	CAISESMGEQHTEAFF
NA	TRBV11-2	14	TRBJ1-4	NA	TGTGCCAGCAGCCCCGCCTGGGAGAATGAAAAACTGTTTTTT	CASSPAWENEKLFF
NA	TRBV3-1/TRBV3-2	15	TRBJ1-1	once	TGTGCCAGCAGGCGTCTTGAAGGGACTCCCACTGAAGCTTTCTTT	CASRRLEGTPTEAFF
NA	TRBV11-2	17	TRBJ1-5	NA	TGTGCCAGCAGCTTAGGGCGTGGGCGAGACGGATATCAGCCCCAGCATTTT	CASSLGRGRDGYQPQHF
TRBD1	TRBV19	19	TRBJ1-5	NA	TGTGCCAGTAGTATCCCGCCGACAGGGATCGGGCTGGGCAATCAGCCCCAGCATTTT	CASSIPPTGIGLGNQPQHF
NA	TRBV29-1	13	TRBJ2-1	NA	TGCAGCGTTGAAAGAGGGTCCTACAATGAGCAGTTCTTC	CSVERGSYNEQFF
TRBD1	TRBV6-5	15	TRBJ1-3	NA	TGTGCCAGCAGTTATCGGACAGGGGGGAGGAACACCATATATTTT	CASSYRTGGRNTIYF
TRBD1	TRBV19	14	TRBJ2-3	NA	TGTGCCAGTAGTATAGGGACAGGCTCAGATACGCAGTATTTT	CASSIGTGSDTQYF
NA	TRBV27	11	TRBJ2-7	NA	TGTGCCACCCCGGGGGAACACAGGCAGTACTTC	CATPGEHRQYF
TRBD2	TRBV11-2	19	TRBJ2-1	NA	TGTGCCAGCAGCTTAGGCCCTAGCGGGGGGCCGAGCTCCTACAATGAGCAGTTCTTC	CASSLGPSGGPSSYNEQFF
NA	TRBV11-3	15	TRBJ2-5	NA	TGTGCCAGCAGCTTAGGTCATGGCGAGGGAGAGACCCAGTACTTC	CASSLGHGEGETQYF
TRBD1	TRBV19	18	TRBJ2-6	NA	TGTGCCAGTAGTACGGGACAGCTTCTTTTATCTGGGGCCAACGTCCTGACTTTC	CASSTGQLLLSGANVLTF
NA	TRBV7-9	14	TRBJ2-7	NA	TGTGCCAGCAGCTTAGCGCCGGGGAGCACGCAGCAGTACTTC	CASSLAPGSTQQYF
NA	TRBV18	14	TRBJ1-1	NA	TGTGCCAGCTCATTATTGGACGGGGAAACTGAAGCTTTCTTT	CASSLLDGETEAFF
NA	TRBV30	14	TRBJ1-5	NA	TGTGCCTGGAGTGTACATGATTTCAATCAGCCCCAGCATTTT	CAWSVHDFNQPQHF
NA	TRBV19	15	TRBJ2-2	NA	TGTGCCAGTAGTTCCCGCACTCTAGTCACCGGGGAGCTGTTTTTT	CASSSRTLVTGELFF
NA	TRBV4-2	13	TRBJ2-3	NA	TGTGCCAGCAGCCAAGTAAGCACAGATACGCAGTATTTT	CASSQVSTDTQYF
NA	TRBV29-1	16	TRBJ1-4	NA	TGCAGCGTTGAACCTTCGGGAGGTGCTACTAATGAAAAACTGTTTTTT	CSVEPSGGATNEKLFF
NA	TRBV7-3	13	TRBJ2-5	NA	TGTGCCAGCAGCTTAAATGGGGGGGAGACCCAGTACTTC	CASSLNGGETQYF
NA	TRBV6-6	14	TRBJ1-1	NA	TGTGCCAGCAGTTACTCAGCCGGGAACACTGAAGCTTTCTTT	CASSYSAGNTEAFF
TRBD2	TRBV27	19	TRBJ2-1	NA	TGTGCCAGCAGTTTTACACGAACGACTAGCGGGCCGCCTTACAATGAGCAGTTCTTC	CASSFTRTTSGPPYNEQFF
NA	TRBV5-1	14	TRBJ1-2	once	TGCGCCAGCAGCTCACAACAGGGTGTATATGGCTACACCTTC	CASSSQQGVYGYTF
TRBD2	TRBV4-3	16	TRBJ2-5	NA	TGCGCCAGCAGCCAAGGTAGCGGGGCTATCCAAGAGACCCAGTACTTC	CASSQGSGAIQETQYF
NA	TRBV5-4	14	TRBJ2-7	NA	TGTGCCAGCAGCTTGCCCTCGGGGGACTACGAGCAGTACTTC	CASSLPSGDYEQYF
TRBD2	TRBV3-1/TRBV3-2	13	TRBJ2-7	few	TGTGCCAGCAGCCCTCCCGGGAGGGACGAGCAGTACTTC	CASSPPGRDEQYF
TRBD2	TRBV11-3	18	TRBJ2-7	NA	TGTGCCAGCAGCTTAGAGCCTCCCACTAGCGGTTTTGTCGGAAAGCAGTACTTC	CASSLEPPTSGFVGKQYF
NA	TRBV4-3	14	TRBJ2-2	NA	TGCGCCAGCAGCCAGACGGGGGTATCCGGGGAGCTGTTTTTT	CASSQTGVSGELFF
TRBD2	TRBV11-2	17	TRBJ2-3	NA	TGTGCCAGCAGCTATAGAGGGCTAGCGGGGGGCACAGATACGCAGTATTTT	CASSYRGLAGGTDTQYF